A selection of T cell receptor beta chains follows, all from one sample in a study of blood T cell repertoires in COVID-19. Sequencing was performed with immunoSEQ multiplex PCR; in TCRdb, only in-frame clones are kept and a portion is missing. The sample contains about 100,000 clones, approximately 84% of which appear only once. The sequencing input was peripheral blood. The receptors come from a man aged 35-49 years with active or convalescent COVID-19. The conserved cysteine and the conserved F or W are not part of the CDR3 here. Size values are once, few and many counts, or a class for expanded clones, and some rows have none.

j_gene | abundance | v_gene | CDR3aa
TRBJ1-5 | once | TRBV6-5 | ASSPLQGSQPQH
TRBJ2-2 | NA | TRBV7-2 | ASSLEGQNTGELF
TRBJ2-3 | NA | TRBV9 | ASTNSGGAWSDTQY
TRBJ2-1 | NA | TRBV5-1 | ASSDGQSSYNEQF
TRBJ2-3 | NA | TRBV18 | ASLGPTDTQY
TRBJ1-4 | once | TRBV5-1 | ASSLGRENEKLF
TRBJ2-5 | NA | TRBV25-1 | ASSERRGGHYETQY
TRBJ2-6 | few | TRBV4-1 | ASSQEQDSGANVLT
TRBJ1-2 | NA | TRBV4-1 | ASSQPSRGLKNDGYT
TRBJ1-2 | NA | TRBV10-1 | ASSEYGPGGYGYT
TRBJ2-3 | NA | TRBV5-4 | ASTRRVGLGTDTQY
TRBJ1-1 | NA | TRBV18 | ASSPRPENTEAF
TRBJ2-2 | NA | TRBV19 | ASSIWARGTGELF
TRBJ1-1 | NA | TRBV30 | AWSLDRGSTEAF
TRBJ1-1 | NA | TRBV7-2 | ASSPTGLGEAF
TRBJ2-6 | NA | TRBV30 | AEEAGANVLT
TRBJ2-7 | NA | TRBV19 | ASSIASGAYEQY
TRBJ2-7 | NA | TRBV12-3/TRBV12-4 | ASSFNYEQY
TRBJ1-2 | NA | TRBV7-9 | ASSLGGGQGASGYT
TRBJ2-3 | NA | TRBV2 | ASSSTDTQY
TRBJ2-1 | NA | TRBV6-2/TRBV6-3 | ASSYSTSFYNEQF
TRBJ1-2 | NA | TRBV11-1 | ASSTEGARGYT
TRBJ1-5 | NA | TRBV27 | ASSLGQDRNQPQH
TRBJ1-5 | NA | TRBV29-1 | SVVVADQPQH
TRBJ2-7 | NA | TRBV4-1 | ASSALAPAGAASEQY
TRBJ1-1 | NA | TRBV6-5 | ASSHGSLTGMAF
TRBJ1-3 | once | TRBV14 | ASSHPGTLSGNTIY
TRBJ1-5 | NA | TRBV19 | ASRDRENQPQH
TRBJ1-2 | NA | TRBV7-2 | ASSRDSGRGYT
TRBJ1-5 | NA | TRBV27 | ASSSIAGLGNLPQH
TRBJ1-1 | NA | TRBV6-5 | ASSYDRNTEAF
TRBJ1-1 | NA | TRBV6-6 | ASSQGQRGNTEAF
TRBJ2-7 | NA | TRBV6-5 | ASSYSDTSWEQY
TRBJ1-2 | once | TRBV6-4 | ASTGTGADYGYT
TRBJ2-1 | once | TRBV7-3 | ASSLMMSLSYNEQF
TRBJ2-6 | NA | TRBV24-1 | ATSDSGTGPSGANVLT
TRBJ1-4 | NA | TRBV3-1/TRBV3-2 | ASSSGGNEKLF
TRBJ1-3 | NA | TRBV12-2 | ASRLAPDTYSGNTIY
TRBJ2-7 | NA | TRBV6-2/TRBV6-3 | ASSLRTGLEQY
TRBJ1-1 | NA | TRBV21-1 | ASQGQWSMNTEAF
TRBJ1-2 | NA | TRBV12-5 | ASGSTDRAGYT
TRBJ1-6 | NA | TRBV6-2/TRBV6-3 | ASSYSQGYNSPLH
TRBJ1-2 | few | TRBV11-1 | ASSPAGVPGYT
TRBJ1-2 | NA | TRBV13 | ASSRSGTALYGYT
TRBJ1-5 | NA | TRBV6-6 | ASSYSLNQPQH
TRBJ1-5 | NA | TRBV4-3 | ASSQEAPGGVGNQPQH
TRBJ1-6 | NA | TRBV5-5 | ASSPGTGDNSPLH
TRBJ2-3 | NA | TRBV6-5 | ASSYFGGGTDTQY
TRBJ2-2 | few | TRBV5-4 | ASSMGLGTGELF
TRBJ2-1 | NA | TRBV15 | ATSRDRDRDF
TRBJ1-3 | NA | TRBV7-2 | ASSPMTGAGNTIY
TRBJ1-2 | NA | TRBV4-2 | ASSLDSGYT
TRBJ2-6 | once | TRBV12-5 | ASGLSSGANVLT
TRBJ2-7 | NA | TRBV5-6 | ASSLGAGKSYEQY